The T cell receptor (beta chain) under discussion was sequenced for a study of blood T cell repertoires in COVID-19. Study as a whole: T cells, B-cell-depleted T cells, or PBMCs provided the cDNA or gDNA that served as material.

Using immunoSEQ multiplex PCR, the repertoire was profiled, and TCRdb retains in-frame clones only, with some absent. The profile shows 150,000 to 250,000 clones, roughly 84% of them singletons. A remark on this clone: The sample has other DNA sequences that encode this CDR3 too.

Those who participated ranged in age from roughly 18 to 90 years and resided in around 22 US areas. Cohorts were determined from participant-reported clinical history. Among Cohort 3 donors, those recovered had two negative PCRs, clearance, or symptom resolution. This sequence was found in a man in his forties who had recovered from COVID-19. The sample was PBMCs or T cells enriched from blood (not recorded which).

DNA for the CDR3: TGCGCCAGCAGCTTGACAGGGTCTTCTGGAAACACCATATATTTT. It specifies CASSLTGSSGNTIYF. This chain joins TRBV5-1 and TRBJ1-3, with D possibly matching TRBD1 (6 bases). V was pared by 1 base and J by 1 base, with 9 bases between. The CDR3 contains 15 residues. In germline, CDR1 is SGHRS, CDR2 YFSETQ.